Below are 16 T cell receptor beta chains sequenced from a single sample in a study of high-grade serous ovarian cancer treatment subgroups. Tumor samples were taken before definitive surgery or chemotherapy. Some clones are missing from TCRdb's copy, which holds only in-frame ones; the method was immunoSEQ multiplex PCR. This table has about 3,300 clones, roughly 70% appearing once. The sample consisted of tumor tissue. The receptor source for this set is a human donor with high-grade serous ovarian cancer.

This sequence joins TRBV19 and TRBJ2-1; D remains unclear. V gave up 10 bases and J gave up 9 bases, with 13 bases separating them. The CDR3 totals 11 residues. Germline CDR1 LNHDA, CDR2 SQIVND (reference sequence). CDR3: CATTSRAEQFF. The CDR3 DNA is TGTGCCACTACCTCTAGGGCTGAGCAGTTCTTC.

V usage is TRBV2 and J usage is TRBJ2-1; D gene ambiguous. The V gene lost 2 bases and the J gene lost 6 bases, with 8 bases spanning the gap. CDR1 SNHLY and CDR2 FYNNEI come from the germline V gene. This CDR3 contains 13 residues. In DNA form, the CDR3 reads TGTGCCAGCAGTGAATGGAAGGGCAATGAGCAGTTCTTC. Translation: CASSEWKGNEQFF.

J is TRBJ1-5 and V is TRBV11-2; no clear D gene. V was shortened by 1 base and J by 0 bases, with 7 bases between the two germline ends. CDR3 length equals 15 residues. Germline CDR1 and CDR2: SGHAT and FQNNGV. CDR3 DNA sequence: TGTGCCAGCAGCTTAGTCGGGAATAGCAATCAGCCCCAGCATTTT. Amino acids: CASSLVGNSNQPQHF.

The rearrangement joins TRBV5-5 to TRBJ2-2; D is uncertain. The V gene's germline CDR1 is SGHKS and CDR2 YYEKEE (reference sequence). The V end was cut by 1 base, the J end by 6 bases, with 7 bases between. The CDR3 runs to 13 residues. The CDR3 sequence is CASSLFDPGELFF. DNA for the CDR3: TGTGCCAGCAGCTTGTTCGATCCCGGGGAGCTGTTTTTT.

The genes are TRBV5-1 and TRBJ2-7, with TRBD2 identical over 10 bases. V gave up 2 bases and J gave up 3 bases; unmatched junction bases: 5. This CDR3 has 15 amino acids. From germline, CDR1 is SGHRS and CDR2 YFSETQ. Here the CDR3 reads CASSFLPSGSYEQYF. CDR3 sequence (DNA): TGCGCCAGCAGCTTCTTACCTAGCGGGAGCTACGAGCAGTACTTC.

The chain has TRBV2 and TRBJ2-7, with D possibly being TRBD2 (5 bases). Germline assignment: CDR1 SNHLY and CDR2 FYNNEI. V was cut by 6 bases and J by 1 base, with 10 bases left in between. The CDR3 covers 13 residues. This CDR3 reads CASSFRGSYEQYF. The CDR3 bases are TGTGCCAGCAGCTTCCGGGGATCCTACGAGCAGTACTTC.

The chain carries TRBV9 and TRBJ2-1, with 8 bases fitting TRBD2. V shed 3 bases, J shed 3 bases, and the junction held 5 bases outside the gene matches. This CDR3 has 15 amino acids. Germline V gives CDR1 SGDLS, CDR2 YYNGEE. The CDR3 DNA sequence: TGTGCCAGCAGCGCCTCGGGGGGGTACTACAATGAGCAGTTCTTC. This gives the protein CASSASGGYYNEQFF.

The count of this clone is one. The chain links TRBV7-2 to TRBJ2-1; 7 nucleotides line up with TRBD1. J was trimmed by 6 bases and V by 4 bases; bases with no gene match: 15. CDR1 is SGHTA, CDR2 FQGNSA, per germline. There are 17 residues in the CDR3. CDR3 residues: CASSSRSAGGRSNEQFF. The CDR3 nucleotides are TGTGCCAGCAGCTCGAGATCCGCAGGGGGAAGGTCCAATGAGCAGTTCTTC. Full variable domain (rest looked up from reference TRBV7-2 and TRBJ2-1): GAGVSQSPSNKVTEKGKDVELRCDPISGHTALYWYRQSLGQGLEFLIYFQGNSAPDKSGLPSDRFSAERTGGSVSTLTIQRTQQEDSAVYLCASSSRSAGGRSNEQFFGPGTRLTVL.

The chain carries TRBV5-1 and TRBJ1-1; D gene unclear. The CDR3 is 14 residues long. Trimming left V 0 bases short and J 1 base short, with 7 bases between. Germline V CDR1 and CDR2: SGHRS, YFSETQ. The DNA for the CDR3 is TGCGCCAGCAGCTTGGCAAGTCAGAACACTGAAGCTTTCTTT. Its translation: CASSLASQNTEAFF.

The chain is built from TRBV28 and TRBJ1-5, with D unresolved. CDR1 is MDHEN and CDR2 is SYDVKM in the germline V gene. V lost 10 bases, J lost 2 bases, and 18 bases lay in between. The CDR3 consists of 15 residues. DNA of the CDR3: TGTGCCATTTCGTGGTTTCCGGGAGGCAATCAGCCCCAGCATTTT. It codes for CAISWFPGGNQPQHF.

As regards this clone: The junction differs from germline at one of its ends, possibly a read error. The chain employs TRBV5-3 and TRBJ1-2, with 11 bases matching TRBD1. TRBV5-3 is filed as an ORF, its function uncertain. This CDR3 comprises 13 residues. As DNA, the CDR3 is TGTGCCAGCAGCTCGGGACAGGGGGGTGGCTACACCTTC. Translation gives CASSSGQGGGYTF.

V is TRBV4-1 and J is TRBJ2-7; a possible D gene is TRBD2 (5 bases). V was pared by 8 bases and J by 6 bases, with 11 bases between. Germline assignment: CDR1 MGHRA and CDR2 YSYEKL. The CDR3 consists of 11 residues. This chain's CDR3 is CASVESGEQYF. DNA of the CDR3: TGCGCCAGCGTGGAAAGCGGCGAGCAGTACTTC.

The J gene is TRBJ2-2, the V gene TRBV27; 7 bases align to TRBD2. Germline V lookup: CDR1 MNHEY, CDR2 SMNVEV (reference sequence). Unmatched junction bases numbered 11, after V lost 0 bases and J lost 4 bases. This CDR3 contains 18 residues. CDR3 in amino acids: CASSLSPHQGGRTGELFF. CDR3 in DNA: TGTGCCAGCAGTTTATCCCCACACCAGGGAGGGCGCACCGGGGAGCTGTTTTTT.

This chain joins TRBV5-6 and TRBJ2-3; 9 nucleotides match TRBD2. Germline V gene sequence: CDR1 SGHDT, CDR2 YYEEEE. This CDR3 contains 16 residues. With V trimmed by 4 bases and J by 2 bases, 8 bases remained unmatched. The CDR3 here is CASSGVAGEYTDTQYF. In DNA, the CDR3 is TGTGCCAGCAGCGGGGTAGCGGGAGAGTACACAGATACGCAGTATTTT.

This chain links TRBV10-3 with TRBJ2-1; 11 bases are shared with TRBD2. The CDR3 covers 14 residues. Germline values: CDR1 ENHRY, CDR2 SYGVKD. Trimming cost V 6 bases and J 8 bases; bases outside gene matches: 6. The CDR3 loop reads CAISLAGGADEQFF. In DNA, the CDR3 is TGTGCCATCAGCCTAGCGGGAGGCGCGGATGAGCAGTTCTTC.

The chain carries TRBV10-3 and TRBJ1-2, with 11 bases matching TRBD1. Germline V CDR1 and CDR2: ENHRY, SYGVKD. CDR3 length: 18 amino acids. V shed 6 bases, J shed 2 bases, and the junction held 14 bases outside the gene matches. The CDR3 reads CAIRTGQGAHLVNYGYTF. The CDR3 nucleotides are TGTGCCATCAGAACCGGACAGGGGGCGCATTTGGTGAACTATGGCTACACCTTC.